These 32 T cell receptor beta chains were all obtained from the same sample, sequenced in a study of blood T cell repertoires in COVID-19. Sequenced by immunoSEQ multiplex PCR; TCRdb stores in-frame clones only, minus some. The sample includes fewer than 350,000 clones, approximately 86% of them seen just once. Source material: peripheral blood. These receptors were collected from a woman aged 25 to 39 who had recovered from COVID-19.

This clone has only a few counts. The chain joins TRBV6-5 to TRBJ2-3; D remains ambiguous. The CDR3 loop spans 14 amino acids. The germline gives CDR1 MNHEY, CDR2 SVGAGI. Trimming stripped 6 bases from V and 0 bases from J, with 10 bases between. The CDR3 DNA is TGTGCCAGCAGCGCGGTCCGGAGCACAGATACGCAGTATTTT. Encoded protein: CASSAVRSTDTQYF.

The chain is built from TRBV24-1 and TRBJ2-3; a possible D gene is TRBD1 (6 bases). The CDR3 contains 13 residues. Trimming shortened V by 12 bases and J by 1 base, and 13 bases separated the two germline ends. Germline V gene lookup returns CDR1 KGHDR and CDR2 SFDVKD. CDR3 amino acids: CAAGQLGTDTQYF. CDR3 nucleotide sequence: TGTGCCGCAGGACAGTTAGGCACAGATACGCAGTATTTT.

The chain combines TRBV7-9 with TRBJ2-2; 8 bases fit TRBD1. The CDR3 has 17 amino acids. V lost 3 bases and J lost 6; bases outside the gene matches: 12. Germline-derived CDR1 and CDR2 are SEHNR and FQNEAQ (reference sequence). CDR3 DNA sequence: TGTGCCAGCAGCTTCCCCAGGGGGCCCCAAGGATCCGGGGAGCTGTTTTTT. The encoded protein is CASSFPRGPQGSGELFF.

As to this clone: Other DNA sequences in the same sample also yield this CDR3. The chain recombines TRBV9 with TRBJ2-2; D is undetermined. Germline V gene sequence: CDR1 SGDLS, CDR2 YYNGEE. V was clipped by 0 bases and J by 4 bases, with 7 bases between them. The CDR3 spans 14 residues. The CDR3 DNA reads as TGTGCCAGCAGCGTAGCCCCAGGCACCGGGGAGCTGTTTTTT. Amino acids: CASSVAPGTGELFF.

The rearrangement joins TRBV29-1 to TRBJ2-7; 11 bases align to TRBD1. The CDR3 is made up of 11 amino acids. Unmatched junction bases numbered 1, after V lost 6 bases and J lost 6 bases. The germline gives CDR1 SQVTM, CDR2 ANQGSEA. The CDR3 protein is CSVGTGGEQYF. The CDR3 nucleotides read TGCAGCGTAGGGACAGGGGGCGAGCAGTACTTC.

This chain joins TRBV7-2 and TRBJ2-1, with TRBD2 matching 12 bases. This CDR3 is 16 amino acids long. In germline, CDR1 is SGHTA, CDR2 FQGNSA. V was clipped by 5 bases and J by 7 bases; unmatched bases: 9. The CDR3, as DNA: TGTGCCAGCAGCCTACATGGGACTAGCGGGTTGAATGAGCAGTTCTTC. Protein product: CASSLHGTSGLNEQFF.

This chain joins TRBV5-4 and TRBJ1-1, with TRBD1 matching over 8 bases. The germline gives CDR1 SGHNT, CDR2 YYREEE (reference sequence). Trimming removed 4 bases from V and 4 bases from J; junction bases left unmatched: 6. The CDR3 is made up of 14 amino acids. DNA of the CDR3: TGTGCCAGCAGCGTACAGGGGGGCGGCACTGAAGCTTTCTTT. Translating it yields CASSVQGGGTEAFF.

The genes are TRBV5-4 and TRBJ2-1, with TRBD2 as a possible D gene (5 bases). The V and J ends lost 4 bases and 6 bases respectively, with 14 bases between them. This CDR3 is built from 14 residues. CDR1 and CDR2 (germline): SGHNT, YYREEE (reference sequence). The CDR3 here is CASSVLGGLNEQFF. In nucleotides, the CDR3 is TGTGCCAGCAGCGTTCTTGGAGGCCTCAATGAGCAGTTCTTC.

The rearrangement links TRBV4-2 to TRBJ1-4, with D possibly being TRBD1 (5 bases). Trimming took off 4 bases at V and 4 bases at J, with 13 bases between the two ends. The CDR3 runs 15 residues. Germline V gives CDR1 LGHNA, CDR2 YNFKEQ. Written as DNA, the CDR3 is TGTGCCAGCAGCCCCTATGGGGGGATTAATGAAAAACTGTTTTTT. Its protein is CASSPYGGINEKLFF.

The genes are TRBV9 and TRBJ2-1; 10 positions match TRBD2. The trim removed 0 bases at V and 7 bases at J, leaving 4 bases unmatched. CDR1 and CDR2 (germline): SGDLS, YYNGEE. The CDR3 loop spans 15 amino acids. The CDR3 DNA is TGTGCCAGCAGCGTAGGAGCGGGAGGGCCGAATGAGCAGTTCTTC. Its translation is CASSVGAGGPNEQFF.

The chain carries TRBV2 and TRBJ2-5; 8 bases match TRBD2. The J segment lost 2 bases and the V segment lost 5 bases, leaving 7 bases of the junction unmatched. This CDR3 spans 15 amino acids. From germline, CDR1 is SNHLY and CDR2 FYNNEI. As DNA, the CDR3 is TGTGCCAGCAGTATTGGTCCGGGAGGGCAAGAGACCCAGTACTTC. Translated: CASSIGPGGQETQYF.

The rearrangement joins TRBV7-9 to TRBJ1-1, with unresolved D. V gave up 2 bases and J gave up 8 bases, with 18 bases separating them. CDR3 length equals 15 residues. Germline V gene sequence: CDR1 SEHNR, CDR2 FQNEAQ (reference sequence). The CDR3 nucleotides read TGTGCCAGCAGCTTATACGAGGGCCGGGGAGTGGAAGCTTTCTTT. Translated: CASSLYEGRGVEAFF.

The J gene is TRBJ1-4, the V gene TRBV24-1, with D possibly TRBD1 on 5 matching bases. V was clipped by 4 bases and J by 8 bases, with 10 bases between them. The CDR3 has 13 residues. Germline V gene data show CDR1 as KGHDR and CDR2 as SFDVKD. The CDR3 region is CATSDLGGEKLFF. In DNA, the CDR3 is TGTGCCACCAGTGACCTGGGGGGGGAAAAACTGTTTTTT.

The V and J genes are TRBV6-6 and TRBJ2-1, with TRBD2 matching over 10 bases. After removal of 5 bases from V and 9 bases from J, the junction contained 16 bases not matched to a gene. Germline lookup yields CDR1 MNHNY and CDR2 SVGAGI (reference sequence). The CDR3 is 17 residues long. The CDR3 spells CASSPQGGLAGDGEQFF. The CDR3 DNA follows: TGTGCCAGCAGTCCCCAGGGTGGTCTAGCGGGGGACGGTGAGCAGTTCTTC.

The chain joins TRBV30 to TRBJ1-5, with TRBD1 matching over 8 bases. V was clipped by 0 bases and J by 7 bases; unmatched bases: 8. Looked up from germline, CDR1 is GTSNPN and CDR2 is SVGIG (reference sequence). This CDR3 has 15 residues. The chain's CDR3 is CAWSVGRGQEQPQHF. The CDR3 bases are TGTGCCTGGAGTGTTGGCAGGGGGCAGGAGCAGCCCCAGCATTTT.

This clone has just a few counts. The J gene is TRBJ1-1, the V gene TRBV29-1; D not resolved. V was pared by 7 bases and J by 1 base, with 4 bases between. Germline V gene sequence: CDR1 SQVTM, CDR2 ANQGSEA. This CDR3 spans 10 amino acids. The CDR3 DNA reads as TGCAGCGGGCAGAACACTGAAGCTTTCTTT. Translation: CSGQNTEAFF.

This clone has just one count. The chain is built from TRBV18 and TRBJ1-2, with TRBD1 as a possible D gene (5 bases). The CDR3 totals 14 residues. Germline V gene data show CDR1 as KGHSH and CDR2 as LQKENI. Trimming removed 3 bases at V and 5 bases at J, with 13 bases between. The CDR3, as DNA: TGTGCCAGCTCACCTGAGGCAGGGTTATATGGCTACACCTTC. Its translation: CASSPEAGLYGYTF.

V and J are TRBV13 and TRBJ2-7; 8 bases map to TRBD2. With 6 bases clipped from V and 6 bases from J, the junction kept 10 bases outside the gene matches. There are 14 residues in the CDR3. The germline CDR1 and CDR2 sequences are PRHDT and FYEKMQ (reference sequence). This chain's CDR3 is CASRPGTAGGEQYF. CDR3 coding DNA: TGTGCCAGCAGACCCGGGACGGCGGGAGGCGAGCAGTACTTC.

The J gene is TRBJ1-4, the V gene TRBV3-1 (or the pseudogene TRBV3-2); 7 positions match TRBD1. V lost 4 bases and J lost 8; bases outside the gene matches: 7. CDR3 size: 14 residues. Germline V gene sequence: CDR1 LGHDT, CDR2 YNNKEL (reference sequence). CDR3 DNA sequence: TGTGCCAGCAGCCTGACAGGGTGGCGGGAAAAACTGTTTTTT. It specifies CASSLTGWREKLFF.

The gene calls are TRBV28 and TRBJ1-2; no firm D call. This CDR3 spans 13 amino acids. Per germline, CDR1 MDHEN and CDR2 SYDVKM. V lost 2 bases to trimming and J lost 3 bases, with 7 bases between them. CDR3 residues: CASSLERDYGYTF. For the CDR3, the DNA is TGTGCCAGCAGTTTAGAACGGGACTATGGCTACACCTTC.

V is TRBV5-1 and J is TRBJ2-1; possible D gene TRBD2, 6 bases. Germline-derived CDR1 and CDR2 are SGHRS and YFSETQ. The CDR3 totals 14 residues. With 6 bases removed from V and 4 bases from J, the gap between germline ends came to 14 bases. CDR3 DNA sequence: TGCGCCAGCACCTGGGGGACTCCGTACAATGAGCAGTTCTTC. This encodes CASTWGTPYNEQFF.

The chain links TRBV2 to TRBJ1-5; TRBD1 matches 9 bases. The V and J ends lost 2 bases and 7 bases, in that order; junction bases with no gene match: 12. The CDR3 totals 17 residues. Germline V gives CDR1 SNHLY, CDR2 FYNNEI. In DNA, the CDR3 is TGTGCCAGCAGTGAATTATTGGGGACAGGGACAGGGCAGCCCCAGCATTTT. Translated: CASSELLGTGTGQPQHF.

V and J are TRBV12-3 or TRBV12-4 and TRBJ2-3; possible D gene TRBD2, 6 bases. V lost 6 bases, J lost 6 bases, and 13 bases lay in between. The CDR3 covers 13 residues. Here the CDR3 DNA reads TGTGCCAGCAGCGGGGGAAAAGGGGATACGCAGTATTTT. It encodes CASSGGKGDTQYF.

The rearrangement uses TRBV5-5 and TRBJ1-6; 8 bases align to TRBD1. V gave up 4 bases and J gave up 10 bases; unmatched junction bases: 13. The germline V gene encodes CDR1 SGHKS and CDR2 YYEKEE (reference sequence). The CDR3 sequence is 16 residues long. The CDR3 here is CASSTGQGIKESPLHF. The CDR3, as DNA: TGTGCCAGCAGCACCGGACAGGGAATAAAGGAATCACCCCTCCACTTT.

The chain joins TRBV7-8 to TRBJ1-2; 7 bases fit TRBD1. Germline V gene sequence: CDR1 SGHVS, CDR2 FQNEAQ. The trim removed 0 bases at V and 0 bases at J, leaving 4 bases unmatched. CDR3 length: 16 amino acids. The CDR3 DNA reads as TGTGCCAGCAGCTTAGCGGACAGGTCGTCTAACTATGGCTACACCTTC. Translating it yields CASSLADRSSNYGYTF.

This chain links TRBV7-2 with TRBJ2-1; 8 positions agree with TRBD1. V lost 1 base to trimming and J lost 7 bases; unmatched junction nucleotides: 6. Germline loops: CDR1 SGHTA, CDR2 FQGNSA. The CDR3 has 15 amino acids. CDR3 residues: CASSLGPGGINEQFF. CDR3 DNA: TGTGCCAGCAGCTTAGGTCCAGGGGGCATAAATGAGCAGTTCTTC.

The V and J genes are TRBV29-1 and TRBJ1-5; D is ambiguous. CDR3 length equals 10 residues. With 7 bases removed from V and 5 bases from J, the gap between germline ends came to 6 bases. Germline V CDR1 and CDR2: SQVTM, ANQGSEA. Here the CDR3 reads CSAGDQPQHF. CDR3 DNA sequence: TGCAGCGCCGGTGATCAGCCCCAGCATTTT.

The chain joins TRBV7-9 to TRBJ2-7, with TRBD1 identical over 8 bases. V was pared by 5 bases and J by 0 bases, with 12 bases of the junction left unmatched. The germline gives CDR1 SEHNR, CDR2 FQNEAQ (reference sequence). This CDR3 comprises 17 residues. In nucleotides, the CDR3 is TGTGCCAGCAGCGTCCGAACCGGACAGGGACTCTCCTACGAGCAGTACTTC. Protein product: CASSVRTGQGLSYEQYF.

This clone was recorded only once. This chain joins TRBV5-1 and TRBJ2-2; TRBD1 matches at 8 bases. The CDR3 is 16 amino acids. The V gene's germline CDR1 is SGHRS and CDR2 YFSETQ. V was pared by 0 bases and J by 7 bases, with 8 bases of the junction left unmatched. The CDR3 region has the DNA TGCGCCAGCAGCTTGGAGGGGGACAGGAGTCACGGGGAGCTGTTTTTT. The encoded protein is CASSLEGDRSHGELFF.

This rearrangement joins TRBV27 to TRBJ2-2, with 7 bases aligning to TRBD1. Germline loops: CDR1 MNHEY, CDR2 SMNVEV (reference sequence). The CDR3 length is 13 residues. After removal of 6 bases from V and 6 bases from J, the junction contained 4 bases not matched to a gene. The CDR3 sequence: CASRPGGPGELFF. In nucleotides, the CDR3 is TGTGCCAGCAGACCAGGGGGTCCCGGGGAGCTGTTTTTT.

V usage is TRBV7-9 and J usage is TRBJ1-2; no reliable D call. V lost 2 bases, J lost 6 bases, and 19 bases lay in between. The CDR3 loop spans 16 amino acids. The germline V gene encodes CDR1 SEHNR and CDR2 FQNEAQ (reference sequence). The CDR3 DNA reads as TGTGCCAGCAGCTTACCGTACTTTGGGAGGGAGGATGGCTACACCTTC. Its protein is CASSLPYFGREDGYTF.

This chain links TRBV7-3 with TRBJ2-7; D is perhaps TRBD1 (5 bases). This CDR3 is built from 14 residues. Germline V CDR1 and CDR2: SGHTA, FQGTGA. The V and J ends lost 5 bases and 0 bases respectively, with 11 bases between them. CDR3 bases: TGTGCCAGCAGCCCTGACAGATACTCCTACGAGCAGTACTTC. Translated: CASSPDRYSYEQYF.